This TCR beta chain stems from a study of OX40 agonist ivuxolimab in advanced cancers. Some clones are missing from TCRdb's copy, which holds only in-frame ones; the method was immunoSEQ multiplex PCR. The sample holds about 64,000 clones, roughly 87% seen once. The CDR3 extends over 16 amino acids. CDR1 is LGHNT and CDR2 is FRNRAP in the germline V gene. After removal of 0 bases from V and 2 bases from J, the junction contained 7 bases not matched to a gene. This clonotype was sampled from an adult with an advanced solid tumor such as melanoma, head and neck, liver or kidney cancer. The specimen comprised CD4+ or CD8+ T cells sorted from blood, sampled in a trial of the OX40 agonist ivuxolimab. This rearrangement joins TRBV12-5 to TRBJ2-7; 7 nucleotides align to TRBD1. The CDR3 loop reads CASGLVDRVITYEQYF. DNA for the CDR3: TGTGCTAGTGGTTTGGTAGACAGGGTAATCACCTACGAGCAGTACTTC. The complete variable domain, with remaining parts taken from reference TRBV12-5 and TRBJ2-7, reads DARVTQTPRHKVTEMGQEVTMRCQPILGHNTVFWYRQTMMQGLELLAYFRNRAPLDDSGMPKDRFSAEMPDATLATLKIQPSEPRDSAVYFCASGLVDRVITYEQYFGPGTRLTVT.